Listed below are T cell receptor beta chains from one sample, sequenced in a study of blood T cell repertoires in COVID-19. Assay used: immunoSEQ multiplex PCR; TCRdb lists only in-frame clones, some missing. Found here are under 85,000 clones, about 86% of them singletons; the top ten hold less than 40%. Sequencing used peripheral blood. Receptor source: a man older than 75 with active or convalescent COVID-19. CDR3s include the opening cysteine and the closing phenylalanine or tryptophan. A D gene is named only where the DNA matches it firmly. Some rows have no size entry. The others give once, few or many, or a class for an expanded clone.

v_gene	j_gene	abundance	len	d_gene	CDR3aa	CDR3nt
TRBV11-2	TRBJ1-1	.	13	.	CASSLRENTEAFF	TGTGCCAGCAGCTTGAGGGAGAACACTGAAGCTTTCTTT
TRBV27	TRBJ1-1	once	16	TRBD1	CASRISAGQGMAEAFF	TGTGCCAGCAGAATAAGTGCCGGACAGGGGATGGCTGAAGCTTTCTTT
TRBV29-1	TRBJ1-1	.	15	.	CSVEDLGGLNTEAFF	TGCAGCGTTGAAGATCTAGGTGGCTTGAACACTGAAGCTTTCTTT
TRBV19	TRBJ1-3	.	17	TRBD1	CARLCPGQKGSGNTIYF	TGTGCCAGATTATGTCCGGGACAGAAAGGCTCTGGAAACACCATATATTTT
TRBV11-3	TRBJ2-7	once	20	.	CASSSGIPYSGGHTTYEQYF	TGTGCCAGCAGCTCAGGGATTCCCTACTCCGGCGGACACACAACCTACGAGCAGTACTTC
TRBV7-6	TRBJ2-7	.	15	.	CASSLRIADPYEQYF	TGTGCCAGCAGCTTAAGGATAGCGGACCCCTACGAGCAGTACTTC
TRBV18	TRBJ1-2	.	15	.	CASSPRADIDYGYTF	TGTGCCAGCTCACCACGGGCCGACATTGACTATGGCTACACCTTC
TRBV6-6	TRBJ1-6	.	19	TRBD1	CASGLRTGDPNLDNSPLHF	TGTGCCAGCGGTCTTAGGACAGGGGACCCGAACCTTGATAATTCACCCCTCCACTTT
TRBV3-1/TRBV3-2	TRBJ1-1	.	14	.	CASSPYRDTTEAFF	TGTGCCAGCAGCCCGTACCGGGACACAACTGAAGCTTTCTTT
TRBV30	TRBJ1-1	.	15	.	CACADNQFMNTEAFF	TGTGCCTGTGCGGACAATCAGTTCATGAACACTGAAGCTTTCTTT
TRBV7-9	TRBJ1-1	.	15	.	CASSPARVMNTEAFF	TGTGCCAGCAGTCCCGCTAGAGTGATGAACACTGAAGCTTTCTTT
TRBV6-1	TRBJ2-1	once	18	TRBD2	CASSERLAGELHYNEQFF	TGTGCCAGCAGTGAAAGACTAGCGGGGGAATTACATTACAATGAGCAGTTCTTC
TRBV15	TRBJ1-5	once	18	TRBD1	CATSKGGQGALGNQPQHF	TGTGCCACCAGCAAGGGTGGACAGGGGGCTCTGGGCAATCAGCCCCAGCATTTT
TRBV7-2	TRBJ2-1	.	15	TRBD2	CASSSTSGSYNEQFF	TGTGCCAGCAGCTCGACTAGCGGGTCTTACAATGAGCAGTTCTTC
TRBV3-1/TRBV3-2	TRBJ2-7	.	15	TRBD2	CASSLKTSGGYEQYF	TGTGCCAGCAGCCTGAAGACTAGCGGGGGTTACGAGCAGTACTTC
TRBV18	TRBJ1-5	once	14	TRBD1	CASSRTGVGQPQHF	TGTGCCAGCTCGCGGACAGGGGTGGGACAGCCCCAGCATTTT
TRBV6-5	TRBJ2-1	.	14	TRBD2	CASRPSGGAAEQFF	TGTGCCAGCAGGCCTAGCGGGGGGGCGGCTGAGCAGTTCTTC